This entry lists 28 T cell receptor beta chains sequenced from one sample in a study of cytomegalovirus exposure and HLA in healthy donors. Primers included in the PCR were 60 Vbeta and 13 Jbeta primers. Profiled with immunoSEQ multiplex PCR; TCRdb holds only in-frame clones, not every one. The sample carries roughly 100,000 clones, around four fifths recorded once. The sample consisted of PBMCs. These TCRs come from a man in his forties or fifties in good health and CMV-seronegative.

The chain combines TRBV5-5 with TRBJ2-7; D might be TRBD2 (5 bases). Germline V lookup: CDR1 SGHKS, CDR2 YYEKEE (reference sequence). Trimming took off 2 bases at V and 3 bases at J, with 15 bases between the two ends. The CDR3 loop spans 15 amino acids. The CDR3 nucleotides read TGTGCCAGCAGCTTTAACCGGATGCGGGTCTACGAGCAGTACTTC. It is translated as CASSFNRMRVYEQYF.

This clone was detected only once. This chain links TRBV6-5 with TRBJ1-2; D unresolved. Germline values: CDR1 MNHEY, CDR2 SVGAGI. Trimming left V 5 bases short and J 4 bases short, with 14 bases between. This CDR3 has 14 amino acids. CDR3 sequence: CASSESGEPYGYTF. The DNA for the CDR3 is TGTGCCAGCAGTGAAAGTGGGGAGCCCTATGGCTACACCTTC.

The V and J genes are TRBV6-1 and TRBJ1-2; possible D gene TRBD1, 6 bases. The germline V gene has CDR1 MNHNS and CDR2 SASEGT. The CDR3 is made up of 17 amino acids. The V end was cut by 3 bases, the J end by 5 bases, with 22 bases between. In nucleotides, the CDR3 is TGTGCCAGCAGTGACGGGGAGGGGGGTGGGGAAATATATGGCTACACCTTC. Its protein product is CASSDGEGGGEIYGYTF.

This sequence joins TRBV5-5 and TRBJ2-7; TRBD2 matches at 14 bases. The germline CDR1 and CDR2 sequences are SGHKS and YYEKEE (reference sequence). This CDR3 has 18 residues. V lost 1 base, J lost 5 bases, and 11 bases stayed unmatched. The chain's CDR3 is CASSLRLAGGRITHEQYF. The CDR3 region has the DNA TGTGCCAGCAGCTTGCGACTAGCGGGGGGGCGTATCACCCACGAGCAGTACTTC.

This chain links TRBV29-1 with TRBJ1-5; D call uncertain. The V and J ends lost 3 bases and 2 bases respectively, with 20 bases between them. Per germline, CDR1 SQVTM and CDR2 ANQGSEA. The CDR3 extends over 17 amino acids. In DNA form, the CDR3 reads TGCAGCGTTGATCCCTCGGGCCAGCGGAAAGGCAATCAGCCCCAGCATTTT. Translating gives CSVDPSGQRKGNQPQHF.

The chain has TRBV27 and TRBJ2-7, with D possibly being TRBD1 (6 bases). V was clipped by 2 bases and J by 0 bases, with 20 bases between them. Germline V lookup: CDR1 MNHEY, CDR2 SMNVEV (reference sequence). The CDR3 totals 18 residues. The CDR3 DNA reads TGTGCCAGCAGTTTAACGGGGCAGGGGCCCACATTCTCCTACGAGCAGTACTTC. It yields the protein CASSLTGQGPTFSYEQYF.

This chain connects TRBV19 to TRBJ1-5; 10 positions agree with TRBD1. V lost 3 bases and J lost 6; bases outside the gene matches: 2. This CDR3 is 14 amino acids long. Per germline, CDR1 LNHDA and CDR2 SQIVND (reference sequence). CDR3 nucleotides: TGTGCCAGTAGTATGAGGACAGGGGGTCAGCCCCAGCATTTT. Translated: CASSMRTGGQPQHF.

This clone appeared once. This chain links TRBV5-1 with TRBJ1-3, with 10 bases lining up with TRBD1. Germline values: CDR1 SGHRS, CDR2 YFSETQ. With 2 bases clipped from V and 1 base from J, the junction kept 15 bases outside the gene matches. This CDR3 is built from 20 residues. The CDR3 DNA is TGCGCCAGCAGCTTATCCGGGACAGGGGCCCGGTTCGGTTCTGGAAACACCATATATTTT. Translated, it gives CASSLSGTGARFGSGNTIYF.

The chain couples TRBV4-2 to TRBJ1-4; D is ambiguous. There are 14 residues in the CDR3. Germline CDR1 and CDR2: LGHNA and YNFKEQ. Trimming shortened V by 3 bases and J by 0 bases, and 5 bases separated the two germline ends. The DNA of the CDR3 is TGTGCCAGCAGCCAGGCCGCAACTAATGAAAAACTGTTTTTT. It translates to CASSQAATNEKLFF.

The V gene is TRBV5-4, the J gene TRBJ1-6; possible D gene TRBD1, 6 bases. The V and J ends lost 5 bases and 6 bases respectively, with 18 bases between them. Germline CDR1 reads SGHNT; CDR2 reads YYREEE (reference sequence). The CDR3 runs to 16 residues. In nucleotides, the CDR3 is TGTGCCAGCAGTCCCGGAGGACAGCCGATTAATTCACCCCTCCACTTT. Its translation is CASSPGGQPINSPLHF.

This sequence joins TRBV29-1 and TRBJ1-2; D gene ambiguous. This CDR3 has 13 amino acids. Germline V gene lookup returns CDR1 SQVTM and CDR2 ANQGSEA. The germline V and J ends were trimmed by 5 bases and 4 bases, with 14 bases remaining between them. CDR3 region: CSVSPVEGYGYTF. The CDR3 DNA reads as TGCAGCGTTTCCCCGGTGGAGGGCTATGGCTACACCTTC.

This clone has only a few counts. The CDR3 DNA is TGTGCCAGCTCACCGGCCCTTAGACAGCCCAATTATGGCTACACCTTC. This codes for CASSPALRQPNYGYTF. This chain connects TRBV18 to TRBJ1-2; the D gene is possibly TRBD1 (5 bases). The germline CDR1 and CDR2 sequences are KGHSH and LQKENI. The ends were cut back, 3 bases at V and 5 bases at J, with 19 bases in the middle. The length of the CDR3 is 16 residues. Based on the CDR3 plus reference TRBV18 and TRBJ1-2, the full variable domain is NAGVMQNPRHLVRRRGQEARLRCSPMKGHSHVYWYRQLPEEGLKFMVYLQKENIIDESGMPKERFSAEFPKEGPSILRIQQVVRGDSAAYFCASSPALRQPNYGYTFGSGTRLTVV.

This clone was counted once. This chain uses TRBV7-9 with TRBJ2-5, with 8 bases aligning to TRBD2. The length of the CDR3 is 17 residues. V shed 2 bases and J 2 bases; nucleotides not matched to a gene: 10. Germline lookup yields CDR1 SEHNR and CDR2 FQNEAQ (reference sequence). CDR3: CASSLRAGGRKQETQYF. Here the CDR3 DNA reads TGTGCCAGCAGCTTACGCGCGGGGGGCCGCAAGCAAGAGACCCAGTACTTC.

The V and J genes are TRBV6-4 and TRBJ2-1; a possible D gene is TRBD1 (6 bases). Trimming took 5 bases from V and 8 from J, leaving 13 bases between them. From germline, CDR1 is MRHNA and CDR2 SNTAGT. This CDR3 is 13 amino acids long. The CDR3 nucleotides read TGTGCCAGCAGTCTAAAACAGGGTTATGAGCAGTTCTTC. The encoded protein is CASSLKQGYEQFF.

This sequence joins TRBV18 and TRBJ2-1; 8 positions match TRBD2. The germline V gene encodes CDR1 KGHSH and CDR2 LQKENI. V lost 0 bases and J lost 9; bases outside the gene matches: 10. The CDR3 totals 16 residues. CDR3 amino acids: CASSPPNSGGPSEQFF. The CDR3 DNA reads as TGTGCCAGCTCACCACCGAATTCGGGGGGGCCTAGTGAGCAGTTCTTC.

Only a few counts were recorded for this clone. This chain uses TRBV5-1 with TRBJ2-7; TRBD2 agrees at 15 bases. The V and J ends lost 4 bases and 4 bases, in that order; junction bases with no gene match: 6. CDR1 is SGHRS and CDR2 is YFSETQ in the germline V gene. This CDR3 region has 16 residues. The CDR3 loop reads CASSPGTSGGIYEQYF. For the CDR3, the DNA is TGCGCCAGCAGCCCCGGGACTAGCGGGGGGATTTACGAGCAGTACTTC.

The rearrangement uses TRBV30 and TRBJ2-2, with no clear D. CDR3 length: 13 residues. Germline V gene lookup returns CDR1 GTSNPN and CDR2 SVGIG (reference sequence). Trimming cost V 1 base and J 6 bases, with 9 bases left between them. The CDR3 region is CAWSARQSGELFF. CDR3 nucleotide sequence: TGTGCCTGGAGTGCCCGACAATCCGGGGAGCTGTTTTTT.

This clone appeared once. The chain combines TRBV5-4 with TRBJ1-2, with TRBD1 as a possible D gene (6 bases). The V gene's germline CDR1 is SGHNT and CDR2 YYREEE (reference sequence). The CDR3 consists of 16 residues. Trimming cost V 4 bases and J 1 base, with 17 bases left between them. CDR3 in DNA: TGTGCCAGCAGCGGCCGGCCACTACAGGGTAACTATGGCTACACCTTC. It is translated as CASSGRPLQGNYGYTF.

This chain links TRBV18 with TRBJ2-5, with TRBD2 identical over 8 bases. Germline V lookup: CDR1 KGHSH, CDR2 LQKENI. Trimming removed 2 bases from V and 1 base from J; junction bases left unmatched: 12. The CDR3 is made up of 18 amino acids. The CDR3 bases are TGTGCCAGCTCACCAGGGCTGTCGATCGGGGGGGCCCAAGAGACCCAGTACTTC. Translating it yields CASSPGLSIGGAQETQYF.

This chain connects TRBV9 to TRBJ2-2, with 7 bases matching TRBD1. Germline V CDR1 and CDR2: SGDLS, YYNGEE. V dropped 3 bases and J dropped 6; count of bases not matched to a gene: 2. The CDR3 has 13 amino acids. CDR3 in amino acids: CASSGQGAGELFF. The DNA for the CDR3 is TGTGCCAGCAGCGGCCAGGGGGCCGGGGAGCTGTTTTTT.

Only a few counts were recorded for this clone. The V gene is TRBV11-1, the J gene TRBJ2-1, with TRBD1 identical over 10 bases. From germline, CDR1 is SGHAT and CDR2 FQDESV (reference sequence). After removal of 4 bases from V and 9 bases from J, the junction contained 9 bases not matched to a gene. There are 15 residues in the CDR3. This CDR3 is CASSSPGTGAGEQFF. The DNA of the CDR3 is TGTGCCAGCAGCTCACCCGGGACAGGGGCGGGTGAGCAGTTCTTC. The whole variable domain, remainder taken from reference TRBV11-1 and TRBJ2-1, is EAEVAQSPRYKITEKSQAVAFWCDPISGHATLYWYRQILGQGPELLVQFQDESVVDDSQLPKDRFSAERLKGVDSTLKIQPAELGDSAMYLCASSSPGTGAGEQFFGPGTRLTVL.

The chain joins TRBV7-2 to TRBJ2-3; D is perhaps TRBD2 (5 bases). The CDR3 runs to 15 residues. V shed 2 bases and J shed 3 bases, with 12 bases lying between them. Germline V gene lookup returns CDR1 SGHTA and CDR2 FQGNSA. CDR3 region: CASSLYRTGTDTQYF. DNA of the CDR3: TGTGCCAGCAGCTTATATCGCACGGGGACAGATACGCAGTATTTT.

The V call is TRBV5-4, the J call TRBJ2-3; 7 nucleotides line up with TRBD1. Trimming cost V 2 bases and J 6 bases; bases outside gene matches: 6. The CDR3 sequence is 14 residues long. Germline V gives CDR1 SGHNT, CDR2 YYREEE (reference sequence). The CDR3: CASSFLDRVDTQYF. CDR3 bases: TGTGCCAGCAGCTTCTTAGACAGGGTGGATACGCAGTATTTT.

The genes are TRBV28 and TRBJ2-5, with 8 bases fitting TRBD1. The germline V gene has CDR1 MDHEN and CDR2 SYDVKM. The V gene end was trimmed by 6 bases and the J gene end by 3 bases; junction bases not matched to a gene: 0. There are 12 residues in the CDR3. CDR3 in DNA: TGTGCCAGCAGGACAGGGGAAGAGACCCAGTACTTC. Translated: CASRTGEETQYF. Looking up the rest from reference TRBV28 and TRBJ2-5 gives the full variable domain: DVKVTQSSRYLVKRTGEKVFLECVQDMDHENMFWYRQDPGLGLRLIYFSYDVKMKEKGDIPEGYSVSREKKERFSLILESASTNQTSMYLCASRTGEETQYFGPGTRLLVL.

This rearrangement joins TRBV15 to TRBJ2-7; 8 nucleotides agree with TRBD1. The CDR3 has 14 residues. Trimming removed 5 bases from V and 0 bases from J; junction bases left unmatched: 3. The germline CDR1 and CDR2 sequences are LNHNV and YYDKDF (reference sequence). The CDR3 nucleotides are TGTGCCACCAGCTACACAGGGGGCTCCTACGAGCAGTACTTC. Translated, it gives CATSYTGGSYEQYF.

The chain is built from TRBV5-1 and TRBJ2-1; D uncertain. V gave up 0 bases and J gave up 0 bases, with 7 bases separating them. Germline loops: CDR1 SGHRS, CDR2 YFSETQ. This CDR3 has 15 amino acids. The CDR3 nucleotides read TGCGCCAGCAGCTTGGCTCCGCGCTCCTACAATGAGCAGTTCTTC. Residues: CASSLAPRSYNEQFF. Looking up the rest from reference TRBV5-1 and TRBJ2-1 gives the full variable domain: KAGVTQTPRYLIKTRGQQVTLSCSPISGHRSVSWYQQTPGQGLQFLFEYFSETQRNKGNFPGRFSGRQFSNSRSEMNVSTLELGDSALYLCASSLAPRSYNEQFFGPGTRLTVL.

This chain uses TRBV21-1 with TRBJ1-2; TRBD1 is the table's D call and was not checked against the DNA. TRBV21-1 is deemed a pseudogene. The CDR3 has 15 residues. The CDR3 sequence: CASSKAPSGNYGYTF. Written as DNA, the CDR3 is TGTGCCAGCAGCAAAGCTCCGTCAGGGAACTATGGCTACACCTTC.

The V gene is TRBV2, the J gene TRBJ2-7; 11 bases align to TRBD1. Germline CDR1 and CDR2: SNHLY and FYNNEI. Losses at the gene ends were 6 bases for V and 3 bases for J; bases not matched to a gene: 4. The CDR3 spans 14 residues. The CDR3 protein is CASSKGQGVYEQYF. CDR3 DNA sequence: TGTGCCAGCAGCAAGGGACAGGGGGTCTACGAGCAGTACTTC.